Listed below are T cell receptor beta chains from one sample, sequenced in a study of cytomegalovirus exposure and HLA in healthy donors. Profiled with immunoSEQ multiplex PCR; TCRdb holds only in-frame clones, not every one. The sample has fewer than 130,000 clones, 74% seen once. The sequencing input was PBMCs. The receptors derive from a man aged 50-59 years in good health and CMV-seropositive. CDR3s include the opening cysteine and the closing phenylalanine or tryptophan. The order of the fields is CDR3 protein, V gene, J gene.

CDR3 protein: CASSQGLANTDTQYF
V gene: TRBV9
J gene: TRBJ2-3

CDR3 protein: CSVGRDLDGYGYTF
V gene: TRBV29-1
J gene: TRBJ1-2

CDR3 protein: CASSLATGGNYGYTF
V gene: TRBV5-1
J gene: TRBJ1-2

CDR3 protein: CASSLRGLRYGYTF
V gene: TRBV5-6
J gene: TRBJ1-2

CDR3 protein: CASSEGQGNTEAFF
V gene: TRBV9
J gene: TRBJ1-1

CDR3 protein: CASSPLGSGSYEQYF
V gene: TRBV9
J gene: TRBJ2-7

CDR3 protein: CASSQFFSLRNTIYF
V gene: TRBV4-1
J gene: TRBJ1-3

CDR3 protein: CASSTTSGRGDTQYF
V gene: TRBV7-9
J gene: TRBJ2-3

CDR3 protein: CASSSGLAGVETQYF
V gene: TRBV7-3
J gene: TRBJ2-5

CDR3 protein: CASSFSRTAKPQHF
V gene: TRBV6-1
J gene: TRBJ1-5

CDR3 protein: CSVIRDRGGAEAFF
V gene: TRBV29-1
J gene: TRBJ1-1

CDR3 protein: CSGYRGTNEKLFF
V gene: TRBV29-1
J gene: TRBJ1-4

CDR3 protein: CASSRDRPGELFF
V gene: TRBV9
J gene: TRBJ1-4

CDR3 protein: CASSILRGDEQFF
V gene: TRBV19
J gene: TRBJ2-1

CDR3 protein: CASSLVTTGGYTF
V gene: TRBV5-1
J gene: TRBJ1-2

CDR3 protein: CATSRKTGNTEAFF
V gene: TRBV15
J gene: TRBJ1-1

CDR3 protein: CASSPTDATNEKLFF
V gene: TRBV5-5
J gene: TRBJ1-4

CDR3 protein: CASSLQGTETQYF
V gene: TRBV27
J gene: TRBJ2-5

CDR3 protein: CASSEPWGVSDEQYF
V gene: TRBV25-1
J gene: TRBJ2-7

CDR3 protein: CASSSPGRGGAFYTQYF
V gene: TRBV11-2
J gene: TRBJ2-3

CDR3 protein: CASSFSGGNEQFF
V gene: TRBV6-5
J gene: TRBJ2-1

CDR3 protein: CATSGGLAGRSSYNEQFF
V gene: TRBV15
J gene: TRBJ2-1

CDR3 protein: CASSLASGFSYEQYF
V gene: TRBV7-2
J gene: TRBJ2-7

CDR3 protein: CASSPPDRGRGEAFF
V gene: TRBV18
J gene: TRBJ1-1

CDR3 protein: CASSPLPGQVDYGYTF
V gene: TRBV18
J gene: TRBJ1-2

CDR3 protein: CASSLGGGKETQYF
V gene: TRBV5-4
J gene: TRBJ2-5

CDR3 protein: CAGGGGYQETQYF
V gene: TRBV30
J gene: TRBJ2-5

CDR3 protein: CASRQATYNEQFF
V gene: TRBV5-1
J gene: TRBJ2-1

CDR3 protein: CASSLEGSGTETQYF
V gene: TRBV5-6
J gene: TRBJ2-5

CDR3 protein: CSVGHSATYEQYF
V gene: TRBV29-1
J gene: TRBJ2-7

CDR3 protein: CASRESAANSPLHF
V gene: TRBV2
J gene: TRBJ1-6

CDR3 protein: CASSQFYGTARLAVNTGELFF
V gene: TRBV23-1
J gene: TRBJ2-2

CDR3 protein: CASSLVRAGGQETQYF
V gene: TRBV27
J gene: TRBJ2-5

CDR3 protein: CAGRFRDREFF
V gene: TRBV19
J gene: TRBJ2-1

CDR3 protein: CASIPQGADTEAFF
V gene: TRBV2
J gene: TRBJ1-1

CDR3 protein: CASSLSHTEAFF
V gene: TRBV28
J gene: TRBJ1-1

CDR3 protein: CASSPRLAGGWEQFF
V gene: TRBV9
J gene: TRBJ2-1

CDR3 protein: CASSAELDTQYF
V gene: TRBV6-1
J gene: TRBJ2-3

CDR3 protein: CASSLDRQETQYF
V gene: TRBV13
J gene: TRBJ2-5

CDR3 protein: CASSPGTGGQETQYF
V gene: TRBV18
J gene: TRBJ2-5

CDR3 protein: CASSFPDSTDTQYF
V gene: TRBV5-4
J gene: TRBJ2-3

CDR3 protein: CASSKFPLAGGRASYEQYF
V gene: TRBV21-1
J gene: TRBJ2-7

CDR3 protein: CASSLRGWGDEQFF
V gene: TRBV18
J gene: TRBJ2-1

CDR3 protein: CASSYTRTGVRGYTF
V gene: TRBV6-5
J gene: TRBJ1-2

CDR3 protein: CASSPGQKGGTQYF
V gene: TRBV6-6
J gene: TRBJ2-5

CDR3 protein: CASSLATSGRYEQYF
V gene: TRBV5-1
J gene: TRBJ2-7

CDR3 protein: CASSSQQVDGYTF
V gene: TRBV7-2
J gene: TRBJ1-2

CDR3 protein: CASSLGWGANEKLFF
V gene: TRBV7-8
J gene: TRBJ1-4

CDR3 protein: CASRQTDTSYEQYF
V gene: TRBV6-5
J gene: TRBJ2-7

CDR3 protein: CASSIRAGEQYF
V gene: TRBV19
J gene: TRBJ2-7

CDR3 protein: CASSAHRGPNTEAFF
V gene: TRBV7-6
J gene: TRBJ1-1

CDR3 protein: CASSLETGEAFF
V gene: TRBV7-9
J gene: TRBJ1-1

CDR3 protein: CASSMEGRRGGLEQYF
V gene: TRBV19
J gene: TRBJ2-7